The 18 T cell receptor beta chains presented below share a single source sample, sequenced in a study of T cell responses to AZD1222 COVID-19 vaccine. TCRdb keeps only in-frame clones here, not all; method: immunoSEQ multiplex PCR. The sample has about 100,000 clones, 90% seen once. The sample here was peripheral blood, taken on day 0 of AZD1222 vaccination. The receptor set was obtained from an adult in good health.

The V call is TRBV3-1 (or the pseudogene TRBV3-2), the J call TRBJ2-3, with TRBD2 identical over 12 bases. CDR1 and CDR2 from the germline V gene are LGHDT and YNNKEL (reference sequence). Germline trimming cut 4 bases from V and 5 bases from J; bases unmatched to any gene: 4. This CDR3 is 15 amino acids long. The CDR3, as DNA: TGTGCCAGCAGCCCACCGGGACTAGCGGGAGATACGCAGTATTTT. This translates into CASSPPGLAGDTQYF.

This clone was seen once. The V gene is TRBV4-1, the J gene TRBJ1-6; D gene ambiguous. Germline lookup yields CDR1 MGHRA and CDR2 YSYEKL. With 4 bases removed from V and 7 bases from J, the gap between germline ends came to 17 bases. The CDR3 length is 16 residues. Here the CDR3 reads CASSPSFRANNSPLHF. For the CDR3, the DNA is TGCGCCAGCAGCCCAAGTTTTAGGGCGAACAATTCACCCCTCCACTTT.

This clone was picked up one time. The chain uses TRBV3-1 (or the pseudogene TRBV3-2) and TRBJ2-5, with 13 nucleotides matching TRBD2. V shed 3 bases and J 0 bases; nucleotides not matched to a gene: 4. The CDR3 extends over 17 amino acids. Per germline, CDR1 LGHDT and CDR2 YNNKEL (reference sequence). Written as DNA, the CDR3 is TGTGCCAGCAGCCAGGGACTAGCGGGGACCTACCAAGAGACCCAGTACTTC. It translates to CASSQGLAGTYQETQYF.

This rearrangement joins TRBV4-1 to TRBJ2-7, with TRBD1 matching 7 bases. CDR1 is MGHRA and CDR2 is YSYEKL in the germline V gene. The CDR3 sequence is 14 residues long. Trimming cost V 2 bases and J 0 bases; bases outside gene matches: 1. Here the CDR3 reads CASSQRQGSYEQYF. Here the CDR3 DNA reads TGCGCCAGCAGCCAAAGACAGGGCTCCTACGAGCAGTACTTC.

This sequence joins TRBV10-3 and TRBJ2-7, with 8 bases that match TRBD1. The CDR3 is 12 residues long. J was trimmed by 3 bases and V by 10 bases; bases with no gene match: 5. CDR1 ENHRY and CDR2 SYGVKD come from the germline V gene. The CDR3 spells CATWDRFYEQYF. CDR3 DNA sequence: TGTGCCACCTGGGACAGGTTCTACGAGCAGTACTTC.

This chain connects TRBV7-2 to TRBJ1-1; D ambiguous. V shed 8 bases and J shed 2 bases, with 12 bases lying between them. From germline, CDR1 is SGHTA and CDR2 FQGNSA. The CDR3 extends over 13 amino acids. The CDR3 sequence: CASGGGGNTEAFF. In DNA, the CDR3 is TGTGCCAGCGGAGGTGGCGGAAACACTGAAGCTTTCTTT.

The chain uses TRBV7-8 and TRBJ1-2; no firm D call. Trimming removed 1 base from V and 1 base from J, with 1 base in between. CDR1 is SGHVS, CDR2 FQNEAQ, per germline. CDR3 length: 12 amino acids. CDR3 region: CASSLDNYGYTF. CDR3 nucleotide sequence: TGTGCCAGCAGCTTAGATAACTATGGCTACACCTTC. The complete variable domain, with remaining parts taken from reference TRBV7-8 and TRBJ1-2, reads GAGVSQSPRYKVAKRGQDVALRCDPISGHVSLFWYQQALGQGPEFLTYFQNEAQLDKSGLPSDRFFAERPEGSVSTLKIQRTQQEDSAVYLCASSLDNYGYTFGSGTRLTVV.

The chain uses TRBV28 and TRBJ1-1; D possibly corresponds to TRBD1 (5 bases). V gave up 6 bases and J gave up 0 bases, with 20 bases separating them. Germline CDR1 reads MDHEN; CDR2 reads SYDVKM. The CDR3 covers 17 residues. CDR3 DNA sequence: TGTGCCAGCAGCCTTCGAGCGGGGACGTTAATGAACACTGAAGCTTTCTTT. Its translation is CASSLRAGTLMNTEAFF.

This clone was detected once. The chain employs TRBV19 and TRBJ2-1; D remains unclear. V dropped 1 base and J dropped 5 bases, with 6 bases sitting between them. The germline gives CDR1 LNHDA, CDR2 SQIVND (reference sequence). This CDR3 contains 13 residues. Here the CDR3 reads CASSIGAHNEQFF. In nucleotides, the CDR3 is TGTGCCAGTAGTATAGGGGCCCACAATGAGCAGTTCTTC.

The chain couples TRBV9 to TRBJ1-5, with D unclear. The CDR3 spans 15 residues. V was shortened by 0 bases and J by 4 bases, with 11 bases between the two germline ends. Per germline, CDR1 SGDLS and CDR2 YYNGEE. This CDR3 reads CASSVDPQPNQPQHF. The CDR3 DNA reads as TGTGCCAGCAGCGTAGATCCCCAGCCGAATCAGCCCCAGCATTTT.

This chain uses TRBV28 with TRBJ1-4; D perhaps matches TRBD1 (5 bases). The length of the CDR3 is 15 residues. Trimming removed 2 bases from V and 4 bases from J, with 11 bases in between. Germline V CDR1 and CDR2: MDHEN, SYDVKM. In DNA, the CDR3 is TGTGCCAGCAGTTTAAACCGACAGCTTAATGAAAAACTGTTTTTT. Translation gives CASSLNRQLNEKLFF.

The V gene is TRBV6-5, the J gene TRBJ1-1; D is ambiguous. The V end lost 6 bases, the J end lost 0 bases, and 8 bases lay between the germline ends. CDR1 MNHEY and CDR2 SVGAGI come from the germline V gene. There are 13 residues in the CDR3. The CDR3 is CASSRLVNTEAFF. The CDR3 nucleotides are TGTGCCAGCAGCAGACTGGTGAACACTGAAGCTTTCTTT.

The rearrangement links TRBV20-1 to TRBJ1-4; D is perhaps TRBD1 (6 bases). The CDR3 consists of 11 residues. Germline V gives CDR1 DFQATT, CDR2 SNEGSKA (reference sequence). The CDR3 coding sequence is TGCAGAGCTTCAACATGGGACACGGGGTTTTTT. Translating gives CRASTWDTGFF.

A single count supports this clone. The genes are TRBV5-1 and TRBJ2-3; D possibly corresponds to TRBD1 (6 bases). Germline V gene sequence: CDR1 SGHRS, CDR2 YFSETQ. The ends were cut back, 7 bases at V and 0 bases at J, with 18 bases in the middle. This CDR3 is built from 16 residues. The CDR3 region is CASGPHHRVSTDTQYF. CDR3 nucleotides: TGCGCCAGCGGGCCCCACCACAGGGTTAGCACAGATACGCAGTATTTT.

CDR3 region: CASSLSGSYEQYF. The CDR3 DNA follows: TGTGCCAGCTCCCTATCCGGATCCTACGAGCAGTACTTC. The chain joins TRBV18 to TRBJ2-7; D uncertain. This CDR3 is 13 amino acids long. Germline loops: CDR1 KGHSH, CDR2 LQKENI. Trimming left V 6 bases short and J 1 base short, with 10 bases between.

The chain combines TRBV2 with TRBJ1-1, with D possibly being TRBD1 (6 bases). The germline V gene encodes CDR1 SNHLY and CDR2 FYNNEI. This CDR3 has 11 residues. The ends were cut back, 11 bases at V and 6 bases at J, with 13 bases in the middle. This CDR3 reads CACETGAEAFF. The CDR3 DNA reads as TGTGCCTGCGAGACAGGCGCTGAAGCTTTCTTT.

The chain carries TRBV7-9 and TRBJ1-3; D not certain. Trimming shortened V by 1 base and J by 4 bases, and 11 bases separated the two germline ends. The CDR3 spans 15 residues. Germline CDR1 is SEHNR and CDR2 is FQNEAQ (reference sequence). In DNA form, the CDR3 reads TGTGCCAGCAGCTTAGACTCCGGGTACGGAAACACCATATATTTT. Its protein is CASSLDSGYGNTIYF.

The V gene is TRBV5-5, the J gene TRBJ2-3; 7 bases fit TRBD1. The ends lost 3 bases at V and 0 bases at J; junction bases unmatched: 10. CDR3 length: 17 residues. Germline CDR1 is SGHKS and CDR2 is YYEKEE (reference sequence). The CDR3 DNA reads TGTGCCAGCAGCTCCTCTAAGGGGGCGCGTAGCACAGATACGCAGTATTTT. Translation: CASSSSKGARSTDTQYF.